Listed here is a single T cell receptor (beta chain). This sample was included in a study of CD8 T cells in Susac syndrome. Overall study context: Susac syndrome patients were untreated, on corticosteroids with some adding intravenous immunoglobulin, or on intravenous immunoglobulin only.

The CDR3 runs 15 residues. Looked up from germline, CDR1 is SNHLY and CDR2 is FYNNEI. With 6 bases clipped from V and 6 bases from J, the junction kept 8 bases outside the gene matches. RNA amounts of roughly 0.45 to 1 ug underwent reverse transcription with random hexamers. With immunoSEQ multiplex PCR, TCR beta CDR3 was amplified across 54 Vbeta and 13 Jbeta. Using its own MiXCR run on the immunoSEQ multiplex PCR reads, TCRdb lists one record per CDR3 protein. The sample has around 170,000 distinct CDR3 sequences; roughly 94% are singletons. The source of this sequence is a human donor with Susac syndrome. V gene TRBV2 combines with J gene TRBJ2-1, with TRBD2 matching 10 bases. Sequences were obtained from CD8+ T cells from PBMCs. CDR3 coding DNA: TGTGCCAGCAGGACTCTAGCGGGAGCAGTCAATGAGCAGTTCTTC. It specifies CASRTLAGAVNEQFF.